The 14 T cell receptor beta chains listed next were all sequenced from one sample in a study of blood T cell repertoires in COVID-19. Libraries were prepared by immunoSEQ multiplex PCR; TCRdb keeps only in-frame clonotypes and omits some of them. The sample lists roughly 140,000 clones, approximately 92% occurring once. Material for sequencing was peripheral blood. Receptors were obtained from a woman between 35 and 50 years old with acute or convalescent COVID-19.

The chain employs TRBV30 and TRBJ2-3, with TRBD2 matching 10 bases. This CDR3 contains 12 residues. V lost 4 bases, J lost 11 bases, and 6 bases stayed unmatched. Germline values: CDR1 GTSNPN, CDR2 SVGIG (reference sequence). The DNA for the CDR3 is TGTGCCTGGAATCCTAGCGGGAGTTGGCAGTATTTT. As protein: CAWNPSGSWQYF. The full variable domain, with the rest looked up from reference TRBV30 and TRBJ2-3, is SQTIHQWPATLVQPVGSPLSLECTVEGTSNPNLYWYRQAAGRGLQLLFYSVGIGQISSEVPQNLSASRPQDRQFILSSKKLLLSDSGFYLCAWNPSGSWQYFGPGTRLTVL.

The V and J genes are TRBV24-1 and TRBJ1-1; D possibly corresponds to TRBD1 (6 bases). With 1 base removed from V and 0 bases from J, the gap between germline ends came to 11 bases. The germline V gene encodes CDR1 KGHDR and CDR2 SFDVKD. CDR3 size: 16 residues. In DNA, the CDR3 is TGTGCCACCAGTGATTTCTTTGACAGGTTGAACACTGAAGCTTTCTTT. The encoded protein is CATSDFFDRLNTEAFF.

V gene TRBV2 combines with J gene TRBJ2-7; 8 nucleotides agree with TRBD2. CDR3 length: 14 amino acids. The germline V gene has CDR1 SNHLY and CDR2 FYNNEI. V dropped 7 bases and J dropped 2; count of bases not matched to a gene: 7. CDR3 sequence (DNA): TGTGCCAGCACACCGGGAGGGCCTCCCTACGAGCAGTACTTC. This translates into CASTPGGPPYEQYF.

The chain uses TRBV7-3 and TRBJ2-1; a possible D gene is TRBD2 (5 bases). Germline-derived CDR1 and CDR2 are SGHTA and FQGTGA. The V and J ends lost 5 bases and 8 bases respectively, with 16 bases between them. The CDR3 spans 14 residues. The CDR3 reads CASSPAGIWDEQFF. CDR3 sequence (DNA): TGTGCCAGCAGCCCCGCCGGGATCTGGGATGAGCAGTTCTTC.

V and J are TRBV5-4 and TRBJ2-7; possibly TRBD1 for D (6 bases). The CDR3 runs to 13 residues. V lost 0 bases, J lost 3 bases, and 7 bases lay in between. Germline CDR1 and CDR2: SGHNT and YYREEE (reference sequence). The CDR3 DNA is TGTGCCAGCAGCTTGGCACAGGGCTACGAGCAGTACTTC. Translation: CASSLAQGYEQYF.

The V call is TRBV5-5, the J call TRBJ2-7, with 8 bases aligning to TRBD1. CDR1 and CDR2 (germline): SGHKS, YYEKEE (reference sequence). CDR3 length equals 16 residues. Losses at the gene ends were 3 bases for V and 0 bases for J; bases not matched to a gene: 8. Here the CDR3 DNA reads TGTGCCAGCAGCTCGGATTGGGGACAGGTCTCCTACGAGCAGTACTTC. Translated: CASSSDWGQVSYEQYF.

The chain joins TRBV5-1 to TRBJ1-2, with D unresolved. The germline gives CDR1 SGHRS, CDR2 YFSETQ. This CDR3 region has 15 residues. V gave up 5 bases and J gave up 2 bases, with 16 bases separating them. The CDR3 DNA reads TGCGCCAGCAGTTTTCTCCGAGGCACCAACTATGGCTACACCTTC. Its protein is CASSFLRGTNYGYTF.

The chain employs TRBV5-5 and TRBJ1-5, with 7 bases matching TRBD1. Germline V lookup: CDR1 SGHKS, CDR2 YYEKEE (reference sequence). This CDR3 is built from 15 residues. V lost 4 bases and J lost 5; bases outside the gene matches: 9. The CDR3 nucleotides read TGTGCCAGCAGCCAAGAGGGACAGTCGTATCAGCCCCAGCATTTT. It translates to CASSQEGQSYQPQHF. The whole variable domain, filled in from reference TRBV5-5 and TRBJ1-5, reads DAGVTQSPTHLIKTRGQQVTLRCSPISGHKSVSWYQQVLGQGPQFIFQYYEKEERGRGNFPDRFSARQFPNYSSELNVNALLLGDSALYLCASSQEGQSYQPQHFGDGTRLSIL.

This chain links TRBV25-1 with TRBJ2-6; a weak D match, TRBD2 (6 bases). CDR1 is MGHDK and CDR2 is SYGVNS in the germline V gene. The CDR3 length is 18 residues. With 0 bases removed from V and 0 bases from J, the gap between germline ends came to 12 bases. The CDR3 sequence is CASSEYRGGNSGANVLTF. CDR3 in DNA: TGTGCCAGCAGTGAATATCGGGGAGGTAACTCTGGGGCCAACGTCCTGACTTTC.

The CDR3 DNA sequence: TGTGCCTGGAGGGGGGACAGCGTCGGCTACACCTTC. Translated: CAWRGDSVGYTF. This chain uses TRBV30 with TRBJ1-2; 7 bases line up with TRBD1. V lost 3 bases to trimming and J lost 8 bases; unmatched junction nucleotides: 6. CDR1 and CDR2 from the germline V gene are GTSNPN and SVGIG (reference sequence). The CDR3 spans 12 residues. The full variable domain, its missing parts supplied by reference TRBV30 and TRBJ1-2, is SQTIHQWPATLVQPVGSPLSLECTVEGTSNPNLYWYRQAAGRGLQLLFYSVGIGQISSEVPQNLSASRPQDRQFILSSKKLLLSDSGFYLCAWRGDSVGYTFGSGTRLTVV.

Points on this clone: The identical CDR3 is also encoded by other nucleotide sequences in the sample. This chain connects TRBV30 to TRBJ1-1; 8 bases are shared with TRBD1. Germline CDR1 GTSNPN, CDR2 SVGIG (reference sequence). V dropped 3 bases and J dropped 1; count of bases not matched to a gene: 1. The CDR3 length is 13 residues. The CDR3 region has the DNA TGTGCCTGGAGCGGACAGGGGAACACTGAAGCTTTCTTT. As protein: CAWSGQGNTEAFF.

The chain has TRBV10-1 and TRBJ2-1; TRBD2 aligns across 10 bases. CDR1 and CDR2 (germline): WNHNN, SYGVQD (reference sequence). CDR3 size: 15 residues. V trimming: 2 bases; J trimming: 2 bases; junction bases outside the gene matches: 0. CDR3 sequence reads: CASSETSGAYNEQFF. The DNA of the CDR3 is TGCGCCAGCAGTGAGACTAGCGGGGCCTACAATGAGCAGTTCTTC.

This clone was seen once. V and J are TRBV11-3 and TRBJ2-2; 9 bases are a match to TRBD2. Germline CDR1 is SGHNT and CDR2 is YENEEA. Unmatched junction bases numbered 9, after V lost 7 bases and J lost 0 bases. This CDR3 is 17 amino acids long. CDR3: CASNEEGLAPNTGELFF. The CDR3 nucleotides read TGTGCCAGCAACGAAGAGGGACTAGCTCCGAACACCGGGGAGCTGTTTTTT.

J is TRBJ2-2 and V is TRBV5-4; 10 bases are shared with TRBD1. V was pared by 0 bases and J by 6 bases, with 2 bases of the junction left unmatched. The CDR3 sequence is 15 residues long. In germline, CDR1 is SGHNT, CDR2 YYREEE (reference sequence). CDR3: CASSLGQGAAGELFF. In nucleotides, the CDR3 is TGTGCCAGCAGCTTGGGACAGGGGGCAGCCGGGGAGCTGTTTTTT.